This T cell receptor (beta chain) comes out of a study of T cell changes during pregnancy in multiple sclerosis (dated by TCRdb to between 2018 and 2021). Regarding the research as a whole: The study looked at changes in the T cell repertoire across pregnancy in women with multiple sclerosis.

Receptor amplification or capture employed the immunoSEQ multiplex PCR assay. TCRdb took over this immuneACCESS table, retaining in-frame rearrangements with V and J assigned. Such tables are incomplete; in checked studies, under half of the missing clones stem from an unresolved V gene, and the remainder is unexplained. Across this sample there are almost 40,000 clones, with 85% to 95% seen only once. Roughly 0.38% of the sample lies in the top ten. Concerning this clone itself: This receptor's antigen is unknown. One base away there is no much larger clone; base qualities are not given.

From a lookup of the germline V gene (reference sequence), CDR1 and CDR2 are SEHNR and FQNEAQ. The CDR3 runs 14 residues from the cysteine to the phenylalanine. Of all the DNA, just the CDR3 is kept, 42 bases in frame from base 1. The junction shows trimming of 5 bases on V and 4 bases on J, plus 14 bases between the germline ends. The source was CD4+ T cells from peripheral blood mononuclear cells, collected in the third trimester of pregnancy. The chain links TRBV7-9 with TRBJ1-1, with no confident D gene call. This sequence was found in a female donor in good health, enrolled as a control in a pregnancy study. The DNA sequence follows: TGTGCCAGCAGCACCCGGGGTGGTATCACTGAAGCTTTCTTT. The translation is CASSTRGGITEAFF.